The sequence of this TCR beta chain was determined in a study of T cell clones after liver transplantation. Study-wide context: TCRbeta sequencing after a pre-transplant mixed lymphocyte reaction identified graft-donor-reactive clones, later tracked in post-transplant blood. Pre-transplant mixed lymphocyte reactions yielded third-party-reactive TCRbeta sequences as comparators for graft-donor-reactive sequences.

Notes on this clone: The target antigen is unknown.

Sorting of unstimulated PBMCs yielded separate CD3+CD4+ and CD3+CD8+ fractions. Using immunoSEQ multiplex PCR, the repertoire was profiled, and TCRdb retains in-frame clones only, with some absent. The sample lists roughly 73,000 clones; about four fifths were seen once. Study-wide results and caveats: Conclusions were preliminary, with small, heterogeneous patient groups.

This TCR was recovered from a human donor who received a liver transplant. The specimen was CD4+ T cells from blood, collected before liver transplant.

The CDR3 sequence is CASSQHRGQLNTEAFF. CDR3 DNA: TGCGCCAGCAGTCAACATAGAGGACAGTTGAACACTGAAGCTTTCTTT. The chain has TRBV23-1 and TRBJ1-1; weak D call: TRBD1 (6 bases). TRBV23-1 is flagged as an ORF with uncertain function. The CDR3 is 16 amino acids. Trimming stripped 2 bases from V and 0 bases from J, with 13 bases between.